This T cell receptor beta chain was identified in a study of T-cell reconstitution after alpha-beta-depleted transplantation in children. The CDR3 is made up of 12 amino acids. Germline V CDR1 and CDR2: MNHNY, SVGAGI (reference sequence). V was cut by 8 bases and J by 6 bases, with 11 bases left in between. General observations from the study: Surviving thymic progenitors and recipient T cells were the source of high TCRbeta diversity at day 60 in some patients. By about two months after transplant, alpha-beta T cells reportedly arose from several hundred graft clones that had expanded.

During its preparation, the TCRbeta library received unique molecular identifiers. TCRdb redid the calling of the PCR reads with MiXCR, one entry per CDR3 protein. The sample has about 980,000 distinct CDR3 sequences, roughly 29% seen once. Turning to this clonotype: Its antigen is still unknown.

The source material was PBMCs, mostly from graft donor cells, sampled 360 days after TCRalphabeta/CD19-depleted stem cell transplant. The V and J genes are TRBV6-6 and TRBJ1-5; D gene uncertain. This clonotype originated in a boy under three years old who had a stem cell transplant for SCID, so the T cells may come from the graft donor. CDR3 nucleotide sequence: TGTGCCAGCTGGTCGGGAGGTCAGCCCCAGCATTTT. Its translation is CASWSGGQPQHF.